This entry describes one TCR beta chain. Through a sample-barcoded 5' primer and a J-beta primer mix, a second PCR was run for about 6 to 12 cycles. Each CDR3 protein gets one entry after TCRdb re-called the 5' RACE reads with MiXCR. The sample yields under 2,000,000 distinct CDR3 sequences, roughly 49% seen once. The data were taken from a study of blood T cells in healthy people across ages. V lost 6 bases and J lost 1, with 13 bases in between. The germline V gene has CDR1 MNHEY and CDR2 SVGEGT. The CDR3 spans 15 residues. The specimen sequenced was blood. This chain joins TRBV6-2 or TRBV6-3 and TRBJ2-1; D is possibly TRBD1 (6 bases). The receptor's source is a woman between 40 and 50 years old in good health. CDR3 protein: CASRGDRRSYNEQFF. For the CDR3, the DNA is TGTGCCAGCAGAGGCGACAGGAGGTCCTACAATGAGCAGTTCTTC.